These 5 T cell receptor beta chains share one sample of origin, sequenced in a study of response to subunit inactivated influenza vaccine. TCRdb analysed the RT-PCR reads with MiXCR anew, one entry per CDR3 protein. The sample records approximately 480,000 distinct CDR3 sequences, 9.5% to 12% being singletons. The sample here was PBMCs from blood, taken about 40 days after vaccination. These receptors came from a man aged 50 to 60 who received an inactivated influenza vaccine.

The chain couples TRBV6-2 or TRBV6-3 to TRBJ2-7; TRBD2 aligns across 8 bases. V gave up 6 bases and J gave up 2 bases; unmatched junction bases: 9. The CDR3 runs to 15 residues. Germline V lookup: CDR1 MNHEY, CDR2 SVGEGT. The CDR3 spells CASSPLGGETYEQYF. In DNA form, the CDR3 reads TGTGCCAGCAGCCCCCTCGGGGGGGAGACCTACGAGCAGTACTTC.

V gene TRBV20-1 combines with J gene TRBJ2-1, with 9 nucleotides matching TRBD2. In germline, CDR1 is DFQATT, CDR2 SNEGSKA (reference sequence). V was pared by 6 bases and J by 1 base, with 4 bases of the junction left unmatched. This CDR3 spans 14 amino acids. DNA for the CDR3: TGCAGTGCACGACTAGCGGATTCCTACAATGAGCAGTTCTTC. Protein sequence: CSARLADSYNEQFF.

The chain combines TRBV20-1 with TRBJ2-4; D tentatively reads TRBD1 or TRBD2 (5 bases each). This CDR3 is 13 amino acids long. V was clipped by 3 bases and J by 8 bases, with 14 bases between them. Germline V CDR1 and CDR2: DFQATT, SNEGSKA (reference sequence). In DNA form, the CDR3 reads TGCAGTGCTAGGGGGGTAGAGGTGTACATTCAGTACTTC. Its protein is CSARGVEVYIQYF.

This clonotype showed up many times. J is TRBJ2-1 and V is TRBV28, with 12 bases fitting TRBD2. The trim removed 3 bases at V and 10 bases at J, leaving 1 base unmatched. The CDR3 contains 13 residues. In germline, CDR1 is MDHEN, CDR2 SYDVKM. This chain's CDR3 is CASSFGLAGEQFF. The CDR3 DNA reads TGTGCCAGCAGTTTCGGACTAGCGGGGGAGCAGTTCTTC.

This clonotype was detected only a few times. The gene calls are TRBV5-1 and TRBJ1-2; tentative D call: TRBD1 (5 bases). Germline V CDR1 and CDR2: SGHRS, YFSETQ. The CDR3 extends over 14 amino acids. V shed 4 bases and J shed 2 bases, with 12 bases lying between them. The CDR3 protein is CASSETVGNYGYTF. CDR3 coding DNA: TGCGCCAGCAGCGAGACAGTAGGGAACTATGGCTACACCTTC.